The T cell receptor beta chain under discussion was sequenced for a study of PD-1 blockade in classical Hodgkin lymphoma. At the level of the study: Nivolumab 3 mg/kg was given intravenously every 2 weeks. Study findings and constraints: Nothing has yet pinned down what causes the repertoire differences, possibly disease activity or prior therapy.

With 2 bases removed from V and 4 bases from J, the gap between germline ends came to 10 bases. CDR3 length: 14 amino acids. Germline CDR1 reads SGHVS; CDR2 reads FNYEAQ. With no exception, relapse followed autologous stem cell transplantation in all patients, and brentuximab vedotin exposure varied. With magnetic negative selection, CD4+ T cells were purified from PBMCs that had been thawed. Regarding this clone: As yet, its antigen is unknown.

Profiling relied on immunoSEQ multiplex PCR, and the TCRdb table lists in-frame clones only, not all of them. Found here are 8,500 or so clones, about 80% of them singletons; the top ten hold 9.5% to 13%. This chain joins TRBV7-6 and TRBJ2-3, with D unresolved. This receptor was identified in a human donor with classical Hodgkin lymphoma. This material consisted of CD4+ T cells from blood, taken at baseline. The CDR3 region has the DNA TGTGCCAGCAGCTTATCCCCTCCCGCAGATACGCAGTATTTT. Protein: CASSLSPPADTQYF. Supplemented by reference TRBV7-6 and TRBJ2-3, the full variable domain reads GAGVSQSPRYKVTKRGQDVALRCDPISGHVSLYWYRQALGQGPEFLTYFNYEAQQDKSGLPNDRFSAERPEGSISTLTIQRTEQRDSAMYRCASSLSPPADTQYFGPGTRLTVL.